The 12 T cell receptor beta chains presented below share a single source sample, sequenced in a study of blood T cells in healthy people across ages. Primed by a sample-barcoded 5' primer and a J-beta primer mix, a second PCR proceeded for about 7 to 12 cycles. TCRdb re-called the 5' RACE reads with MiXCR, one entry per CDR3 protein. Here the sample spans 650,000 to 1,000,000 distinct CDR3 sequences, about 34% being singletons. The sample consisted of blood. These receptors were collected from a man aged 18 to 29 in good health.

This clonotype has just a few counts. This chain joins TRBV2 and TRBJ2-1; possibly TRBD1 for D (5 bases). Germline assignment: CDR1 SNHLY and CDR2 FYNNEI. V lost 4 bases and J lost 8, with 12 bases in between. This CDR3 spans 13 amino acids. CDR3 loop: CASSVSGIHEQFF. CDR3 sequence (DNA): TGTGCCAGCAGTGTGTCAGGGATCCATGAGCAGTTCTTC. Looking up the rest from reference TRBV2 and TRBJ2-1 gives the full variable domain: EPEVTQTPSHQVTQMGQEVILRCVPISNHLYFYWYRQILGQKVEFLVSFYNNEISEKSEIFDDQFSVERPDGSNFTLKIRSTKLEDSAMYFCASSVSGIHEQFFGPGTRLTVL.

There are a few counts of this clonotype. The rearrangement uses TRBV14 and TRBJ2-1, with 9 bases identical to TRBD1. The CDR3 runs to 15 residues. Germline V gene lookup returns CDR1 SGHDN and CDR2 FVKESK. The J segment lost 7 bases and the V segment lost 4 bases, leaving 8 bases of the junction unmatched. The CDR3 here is CASSPLQGAGNEQFF. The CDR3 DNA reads TGTGCCAGCAGCCCCCTACAGGGGGCCGGGAATGAGCAGTTCTTC.

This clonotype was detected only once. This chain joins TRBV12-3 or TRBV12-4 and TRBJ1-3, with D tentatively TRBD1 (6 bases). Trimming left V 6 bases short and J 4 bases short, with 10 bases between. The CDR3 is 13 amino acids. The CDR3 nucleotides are TGTGCCAGCAGCCGGGACACAGGAAACACCATATATTTT. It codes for CASSRDTGNTIYF.

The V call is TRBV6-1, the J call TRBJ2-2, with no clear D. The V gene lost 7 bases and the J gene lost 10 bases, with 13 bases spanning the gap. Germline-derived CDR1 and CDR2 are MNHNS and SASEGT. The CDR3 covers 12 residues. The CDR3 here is CASNLDVAELFF. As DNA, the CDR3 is TGTGCCAGCAACTTGGACGTGGCGGAGCTGTTTTTT.

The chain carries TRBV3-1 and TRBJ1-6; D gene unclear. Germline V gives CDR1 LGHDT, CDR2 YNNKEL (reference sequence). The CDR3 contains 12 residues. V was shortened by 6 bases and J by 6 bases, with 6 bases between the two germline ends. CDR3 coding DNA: TGTGCCAGCAGATCTAGTAATTCACCCCTCCACTTT. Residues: CASRSSNSPLHF.

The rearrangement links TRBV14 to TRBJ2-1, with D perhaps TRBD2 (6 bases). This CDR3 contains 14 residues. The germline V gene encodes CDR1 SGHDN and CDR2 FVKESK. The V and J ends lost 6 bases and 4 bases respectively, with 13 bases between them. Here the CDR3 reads CASRGLSPYNEQFF. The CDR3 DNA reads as TGTGCCAGCAGGGGACTTTCCCCTTACAATGAGCAGTTCTTC.

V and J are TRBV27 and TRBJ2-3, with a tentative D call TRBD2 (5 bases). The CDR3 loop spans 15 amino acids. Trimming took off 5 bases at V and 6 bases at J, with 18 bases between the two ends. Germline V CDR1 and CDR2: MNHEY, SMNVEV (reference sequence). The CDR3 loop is CASSPVTGMFDTQYF. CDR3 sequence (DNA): TGTGCCAGCAGTCCAGTGACGGGAATGTTTGATACGCAGTATTTT.

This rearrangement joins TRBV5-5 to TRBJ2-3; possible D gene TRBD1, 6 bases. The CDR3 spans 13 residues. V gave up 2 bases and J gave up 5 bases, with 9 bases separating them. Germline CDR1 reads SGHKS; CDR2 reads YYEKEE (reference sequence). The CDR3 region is CASSLRQVDTQYF. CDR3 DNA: TGTGCCAGCAGCTTACGACAGGTAGATACGCAGTATTTT.

CDR3 sequence: CATSDSGTGSEQYF. CDR3 bases: TGTGCCACCAGTGACTCCGGGACAGGGAGCGAGCAGTACTTC. The rearrangement links TRBV24-1 to TRBJ2-7; 9 nucleotides line up with TRBD1. V trimming: 4 bases; J trimming: 6 bases; junction bases outside the gene matches: 6. The CDR3 extends over 14 amino acids. Germline V gene sequence: CDR1 KGHDR, CDR2 SFDVKD.

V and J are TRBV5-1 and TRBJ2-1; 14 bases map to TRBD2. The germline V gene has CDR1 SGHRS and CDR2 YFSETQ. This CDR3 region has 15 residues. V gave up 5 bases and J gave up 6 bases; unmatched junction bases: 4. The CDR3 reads CASRSGLAGVNEQFF. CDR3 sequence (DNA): TGCGCCAGCAGGTCGGGACTAGCGGGAGTCAATGAGCAGTTCTTC.

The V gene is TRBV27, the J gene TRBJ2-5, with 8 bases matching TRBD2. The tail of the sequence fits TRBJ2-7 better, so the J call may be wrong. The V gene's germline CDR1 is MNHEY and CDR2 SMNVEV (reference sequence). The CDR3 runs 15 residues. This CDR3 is CASSFYGGGGYEQYF. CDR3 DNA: TGTGCCAGCAGTTTTTACGGGGGGGGTGGCTACGAGCAGTACTTC.

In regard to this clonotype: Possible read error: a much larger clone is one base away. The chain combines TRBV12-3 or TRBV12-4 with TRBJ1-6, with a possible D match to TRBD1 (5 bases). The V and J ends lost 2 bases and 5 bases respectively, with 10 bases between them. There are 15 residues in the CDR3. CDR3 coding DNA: TGTGCCAGCAGTTTACGGGGGACCCATAATTCACCCCTCCACTTT. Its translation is CASSLRGTHNSPLHF.